The present T cell receptor beta chain was sequenced within a study of T cell responses to AZD1222 COVID-19 vaccine. Points on this clone: The sample contains more than one DNA sequence encoding this CDR3.

This CDR3 has 13 amino acids. Germline CDR1 MNHEY, CDR2 SMNVEV (reference sequence). The V end lost 3 bases, the J end lost 3 bases, and 6 bases lay between the germline ends. Assay used: immunoSEQ multiplex PCR; TCRdb lists only in-frame clones, some missing. The sample includes 150,000 or so clones, about 90% seen only once; the top ten take 1.9%. The chain carries TRBV27 and TRBJ1-5, with a tentative D call TRBD1 (5 bases). This sequence originates from an adult in good health. The material sequenced was peripheral blood, taken on day 0 of AZD1222 vaccination. The CDR3 region is CASSLDINQPQHF. In DNA form, the CDR3 reads TGTGCCAGCAGTTTGGACATCAATCAGCCCCAGCATTTT.